This T cell receptor (beta chain) is from a study of shared clonotypes between healthy human individuals. Profiled with immunoSEQ multiplex PCR; TCRdb holds only in-frame clones, not every one. The table records some 2.1 million clones, 95% of them present only once. The ends were cut back, 4 bases at V and 8 bases at J, with 20 bases in the middle. Germline assignment: CDR1 MNHNS and CDR2 SASEGT. CDR3 length: 16 residues. The table lists this clone with a count of one. The TCR was taken from a man aged 18 to 29 in good health. This chain uses TRBV6-1 with TRBJ2-2, with D perhaps matching TRBD2 (6 bases). Sequenced input: naive CD4+ T cells sorted from blood. Subset noted: CD45RA+ positively selected. This CDR3 reads CASSGKGGSGSGELFF. The CDR3 nucleotides read TGTGCCAGCAGTGGAAAGGGAGGATCGGGGTCTGGGGAGCTGTTTTTT.